These 9 T cell receptor beta chains share one sample of origin, sequenced in a study of T cell responses to AZD1222 COVID-19 vaccine. TCRdb keeps only in-frame clones here, not all; method: immunoSEQ multiplex PCR. The data hold about 130,000 clones, with about 90% observed a single time. The sample here was peripheral blood, taken on day 0 of AZD1222 vaccination. The receptors derive from an adult in good health.

The genes are TRBV2 and TRBJ1-2; a weak D match, TRBD1 (5 bases). The V gene's germline CDR1 is SNHLY and CDR2 FYNNEI. V lost 5 bases and J 7 bases, leaving 17 bases between the germline ends. The CDR3 loop spans 14 amino acids. DNA of the CDR3: TGTGCCAGCAGTCCAAGTGTCAGGGATCGTGGCTACACCTTC. Protein: CASSPSVRDRGYTF. Drawing the rest from reference TRBV2 and TRBJ1-2, the complete variable domain is EPEVTQTPSHQVTQMGQEVILRCVPISNHLYFYWYRQILGQKVEFLVSFYNNEISEKSEIFDDQFSVERPDGSNFTLKIRSTKLEDSAMYFCASSPSVRDRGYTFGSGTRLTVV.

The chain uses TRBV5-4 and TRBJ1-6, with D possibly being TRBD1 (5 bases). CDR3 length equals 15 residues. CDR1 is SGHNT and CDR2 is YYREEE in the germline V gene (reference sequence). Trimming pared 0 bases from V and 7 bases from J, leaving 11 bases between. DNA for the CDR3: TGTGCCAGCAGCTTGGTTCAGGGCCGGAATTCACCCCTCCACTTT. Encoded protein: CASSLVQGRNSPLHF.

The V and J genes are TRBV2 and TRBJ1-4, with TRBD1 as a possible D gene (5 bases). Trimming removed 2 bases at V and 6 bases at J, with 10 bases between. The length of the CDR3 is 14 residues. Germline CDR1 SNHLY, CDR2 FYNNEI. CDR3 residues: CASSERRGYEKLFF. CDR3 sequence (DNA): TGTGCCAGCAGTGAACGAAGGGGATATGAAAAACTGTTTTTT.

The rearrangement links TRBV14 to TRBJ1-1; D possibly corresponds to TRBD1 (5 bases). V was shortened by 1 base and J by 4 bases, with 10 bases between the two germline ends. The CDR3 is 14 residues long. Germline V lookup: CDR1 SGHDN, CDR2 FVKESK. The CDR3 nucleotides are TGTGCCAGCAGCCAAGGGGGCTGGAGCACTGAAGCTTTCTTT. Its protein product is CASSQGGWSTEAFF.

The gene calls are TRBV4-3 and TRBJ1-2, with D possibly being TRBD1 (6 bases). Per germline, CDR1 LGHNA and CDR2 YSLEER. Trimming removed 2 bases at V and 4 bases at J, with 17 bases between. This CDR3 has 16 amino acids. The CDR3 sequence: CASSQKGGAGPYGYTF. DNA for the CDR3: TGCGCCAGCAGCCAAAAAGGGGGTGCGGGTCCCTATGGCTACACCTTC.

The count of this clone is one. This chain connects TRBV7-2 to TRBJ2-5, with D possibly matching TRBD1 (6 bases). CDR3 size: 13 residues. V was trimmed by 3 bases and J by 6 bases, leaving 11 bases between them. The germline gives CDR1 SGHTA, CDR2 FQGNSA. In nucleotides, the CDR3 is TGTGCCAGCAGCTTGGGGGCCCACCAGACCCAGTACTTC. It translates to CASSLGAHQTQYF.

This CDR3 is CASSFPPRGQETQYF. The CDR3 DNA reads TGTGCCAGCAGTTTCCCGCCCAGGGGCCAAGAGACCCAGTACTTC. The gene calls are TRBV28 and TRBJ2-5; D might be TRBD1 (6 bases). Deletions cut 3 bases from V and 1 base from J, with 12 bases between. The CDR3 runs to 15 residues. Germline lookup yields CDR1 MDHEN and CDR2 SYDVKM.

V is TRBV5-1 and J is TRBJ1-2, with 7 nucleotides matching TRBD1. Germline loops: CDR1 SGHRS, CDR2 YFSETQ. J was trimmed by 5 bases and V by 4 bases; bases with no gene match: 11. CDR3 length equals 15 residues. The CDR3 DNA reads TGCGCCAGCAGCGGATTGGACAGGATTCCGTATGGCTACACCTTC. Translation: CASSGLDRIPYGYTF.

This clone was counted a single time. The gene calls are TRBV10-3 and TRBJ1-5, with D unclear. This CDR3 contains 15 residues. Germline V CDR1 and CDR2: ENHRY, SYGVKD. V lost 8 bases, J lost 3 bases, and 17 bases lay in between. In nucleotides, the CDR3 is TGTGCCATCGCCTCATCCCAGGCCTACAATCAGCCCCAGCATTTT. Protein sequence: CAIASSQAYNQPQHF.